The 11 T cell receptor beta chains below come from one sample, sequenced in a study of blood T cell repertoires in COVID-19. TCRdb's table, derived via immunoSEQ multiplex PCR, lists solely in-frame clones and lacks some. The sample carries 50,000 to 60,000 clones, 89% recorded once. Sequencing was done on a sample of peripheral blood. These receptors came from a man between 60 and 70 years old with acute or convalescent COVID-19.

The rearrangement uses TRBV24-1 and TRBJ2-7; 9 bases agree with TRBD1. CDR1 and CDR2 from the germline V gene are KGHDR and SFDVKD. With 5 bases clipped from V and 4 bases from J, the junction kept 8 bases outside the gene matches. This CDR3 has 15 amino acids. CDR3 nucleotide sequence: TGTGCCACCAGTGTAGAGGGGACAGGGAGATACGAGCAGTACTTC. It translates to CATSVEGTGRYEQYF.

As regards this clone: One end of the junction varies from germline; a read error may be responsible. The CDR3 bases are TGTGCCAGCAGTTTAAGGAGGACAGGGCCGTACGGGCAGTACTTC. Protein sequence: CASSLRRTGPYGQYF. The chain recombines TRBV27 with TRBJ2-7; 8 positions agree with TRBD1. Germline CDR1 is MNHEY and CDR2 is SMNVEV (reference sequence). This CDR3 region has 15 residues.

This chain links TRBV5-6 with TRBJ1-1, with D possibly TRBD1 on 5 matching bases. Trimming stripped 6 bases from V and 5 bases from J, with 14 bases between. CDR3 length: 13 amino acids. Germline CDR1 is SGHDT and CDR2 is YYEEEE. The CDR3 sequence is CASISGFRTEAFF. DNA for the CDR3: TGTGCCAGCATCTCAGGGTTTAGAACTGAAGCTTTCTTT.

In DNA form, the CDR3 reads TGCGCCAGCAGCTCGGACAGCCTCAATGAAAAACTGTTTTTT. Amino acids: CASSSDSLNEKLFF. This rearrangement joins TRBV5-1 to TRBJ1-4, with D maybe TRBD1 (6 bases). The CDR3 runs to 14 residues. The germline CDR1 and CDR2 sequences are SGHRS and YFSETQ. V lost 3 bases and J lost 5, with 11 bases in between.

The chain employs TRBV11-2 and TRBJ1-5, with 8 nucleotides matching TRBD1. The CDR3 runs to 16 residues. CDR1 SGHAT and CDR2 FQNNGV come from the germline V gene. V lost 2 bases and J lost 5; bases outside the gene matches: 8. The CDR3: CASSLSRLDRDQPQHF. The CDR3 DNA reads TGTGCCAGCAGCTTAAGCCGTCTGGACAGGGATCAGCCCCAGCATTTT. Filled out from reference TRBV11-2 and TRBJ1-5, the complete variable domain reads EAGVAQSPRYKIIEKRQSVAFWCNPISGHATLYWYQQILGQGPKLLIQFQNNGVVDDSQLPKDRFSAERLKGVDSTLKIQPAKLEDSAVYLCASSLSRLDRDQPQHFGDGTRLSIL.

The chain recombines TRBV19 with TRBJ2-2; D is unclear. Looked up from germline, CDR1 is LNHDA and CDR2 is SQIVND (reference sequence). This CDR3 has 16 residues. Trimming took off 5 bases at V and 0 bases at J, with 13 bases between the two ends. The CDR3 spells CASSPPTLTNTGELFF. In nucleotides, the CDR3 is TGTGCCAGTAGTCCTCCGACTTTAACGAACACCGGGGAGCTGTTTTTT.

This clone was recorded a few times. This chain uses TRBV7-6 with TRBJ2-7, with TRBD1 matching 7 bases. The CDR3 spans 15 residues. The trim removed 1 base at V and 3 bases at J, leaving 6 bases unmatched. CDR1 SGHVS and CDR2 FNYEAQ come from the germline V gene. This CDR3 is CASSLVRDSNYEQYF. In DNA, the CDR3 is TGTGCCAGCAGCTTAGTGAGGGACAGTAACTACGAGCAGTACTTC.

The chain uses TRBV15 and TRBJ1-5, with D tentatively TRBD1 (5 bases). Deletions cut 4 bases from V and 5 bases from J, with 15 bases between. Germline V lookup: CDR1 LNHNV, CDR2 YYDKDF (reference sequence). CDR3 size: 15 residues. The CDR3 nucleotides are TGTGCCACCAGCACAGGGAACACAGGACATCAGCCCCAGCATTTT. Its protein product is CATSTGNTGHQPQHF.

The rearrangement joins TRBV5-1 to TRBJ2-3; 10 bases fit TRBD2. CDR1 and CDR2 (germline): SGHRS, YFSETQ. The J segment lost 6 bases and the V segment lost 5 bases, leaving 3 bases of the junction unmatched. This CDR3 is built from 13 residues. CDR3 residues: CASRGLAVDTQYF. CDR3 bases: TGCGCCAGCAGAGGACTAGCGGTCGATACGCAGTATTTT.

The chain is built from TRBV6-5 and TRBJ1-1, with TRBD1 matching 8 bases. The germline gives CDR1 MNHEY, CDR2 SVGAGI. The J segment lost 8 bases and the V segment lost 6 bases, leaving 5 bases of the junction unmatched. The CDR3 sequence is 12 residues long. CDR3 protein: CASRGTGPEAFF. CDR3 DNA: TGTGCCAGCAGGGGGACAGGACCCGAAGCTTTCTTT.

CDR3 loop: CASSQGGRRSGNTIYF. CDR3 nucleotides: TGTGCCAGCAGCCAGGGCGGCAGGCGCTCTGGAAACACCATATATTTT. V gene TRBV7-9 combines with J gene TRBJ1-3; D may be TRBD1 (5 bases). This CDR3 comprises 16 residues. Germline CDR1 reads SEHNR; CDR2 reads FQNEAQ (reference sequence). Trimming left V 5 bases short and J 0 bases short, with 14 bases between.